A selection of T cell receptor beta chains follows, all from one sample in a study of immune heterogeneity within non-small cell lung tumors. TCRdb analysed the multiplex PCR reads with MiXCR anew, one entry per CDR3 protein. The table has 2,800 or so distinct CDR3 sequences, roughly 45% seen once. Sequencing was carried out using lung tumor tissue. These receptors all stem from a woman aged 55-75 years with non-small cell lung cancer. Each CDR3 is given with its conserved first and last residue. A D gene is named only where the DNA matches it firmly. A row's size may be missing; if present it is once, few, many or a size class.

cdr3_nt	cdr3_aa	d_call	v_call	j_call	clone_size
TGCGCCAGCAGCCAACGGCCCGGGGAGGACACTGAAGCTTTCTTT	CASSQRPGEDTEAFF	-	TRBV4-1	TRBJ1-1	-
TGCAGTGCTAGACCGGGACAGGGGGCGGCTTCTGTAGCTTTCTTT	CSARPGQGAASVAFF	TRBD1	TRBV20-1	TRBJ1-1	once
TGTGCCGGTAGTGGGGAGCTAAATGAGCAGTTCTTC	CAGSGELNEQFF	-	TRBV19	TRBJ2-1	-
TGTGCCAGCAGCTTAGTTGAGATCCTAAACACCGGGGAGCTGTTTTTT	CASSLVEILNTGELFF	-	TRBV7-8	TRBJ2-2	-
TGTGCCAGCAGCGTAACAGAAAACTATGGCTACACCTTC	CASSVTENYGYTF	-	TRBV9	TRBJ1-2	large
TGTGCCAGCAGCTTCCGGACAGGGGAGGAAAAGCAGTACTTC	CASSFRTGEEKQYF	TRBD1	TRBV7-8	TRBJ2-7	-
TGTGCCAGCAGCTCCGGTTTTGGGGATTCTTACGAGCAGTACTTC	CASSSGFGDSYEQYF	-	TRBV7-6	TRBJ2-7	-
TGTGCCACCAACCCGGACAGGGATGAGCAGTACTTC	CATNPDRDEQYF	TRBD1	TRBV24-1	TRBJ2-7	few
TGTGCCAGCAGCCCCGGGACACTAGGGAACAATGAGCAGTTCTTC	CASSPGTLGNNEQFF	-	TRBV9	TRBJ2-1	-
TGCAGTGCTAAAACAGGGGGTGGGACTGAAGCTTTCTTT	CSAKTGGGTEAFF	TRBD1	TRBV20-1	TRBJ1-1	medium-sized
TGTGCCAGCAGCGTAAACGGTCTGGGTTACCAGCAGTACTTC	CASSVNGLGYQQYF	-	TRBV9	TRBJ2-7	once
TGTGCCAGCAGTACGACTAGCGGGGGGAACGAGCAGTACTTC	CASSTTSGGNEQYF	TRBD2	TRBV6-1	TRBJ2-7	-
TGTGCCAGCTCACCCGGACAGGGGAATTCACCCCTCCACTTT	CASSPGQGNSPLHF	TRBD1	TRBV18	TRBJ1-6	-
TGCAGTGCTAGTGTGAGCGGGACTTACGAGCAGTACTTC	CSASVSGTYEQYF	TRBD2	TRBV20-1	TRBJ2-7	-
TGCGCCAGCAGCCTCCAGGCGGTGCAGGGAGGTCAGCCCCAGCATTTT	CASSLQAVQGGQPQHF	-	TRBV4-1	TRBJ1-5	-
TGCAGTGCTAGAGATGAACAGGGCGGTAATTCACCCCTCCACTTT	CSARDEQGGNSPLHF	-	TRBV20-1	TRBJ1-6	few
TGTGCCAGCAGTTACAGTCCGAGCGGGAAAAGGAACGAGCAGTACTTC	CASSYSPSGKRNEQYF	TRBD2	TRBV6-2/TRBV6-3	TRBJ2-7	few
TGTGCCAGCAGTTTATGGGAGCAGTATAGCAATCAGCCCCAGCATTTT	CASSLWEQYSNQPQHF	-	TRBV28	TRBJ1-5	-
TGCAGTGCTAGGGCCCTAGCGGAGAACACCGGGGAGCTGTTTTTT	CSARALAENTGELFF	TRBD2	TRBV20-1	TRBJ2-2	few
TGTGCCAGCAGCCCCTCTGGACAGGGGAGTTATGAAAAACTGTTTTTT	CASSPSGQGSYEKLFF	TRBD1	TRBV5-4	TRBJ1-4	-
TGTGCCAGCAGCTTATCTCTCCCCTCCTACGAGCAGTACTTC	CASSLSLPSYEQYF	-	TRBV5-5	TRBJ2-7	-
TGTGCCAGCAGTTCGAGGACAGGGGCTGTTTTGTACAATGAGCAGTTCTTC	CASSSRTGAVLYNEQFF	TRBD1	TRBV28	TRBJ2-1	-
TGTGCCAGCATTGACAGGGGGCGTTTAACTGAAGCTTTCTTT	CASIDRGRLTEAFF	TRBD1	TRBV6-1	TRBJ1-1	-
TGTGCCAGCAGAAATACTAGGACTAGGAACACCGGGGAGCTGTTTTTT	CASRNTRTRNTGELFF	TRBD2	TRBV6-4	TRBJ2-2	-
TGTGCCAGCAGAAAACTTAGGGGGGCGTCCTACGAGCAGTACTTC	CASRKLRGASYEQYF	-	TRBV2	TRBJ2-7	-
TGTGCCAGCAGCCAAGTGTCTGGGGCCAACGTCCTGACTTTC	CASSQVSGANVLTF	-	TRBV3-1	TRBJ2-6	-